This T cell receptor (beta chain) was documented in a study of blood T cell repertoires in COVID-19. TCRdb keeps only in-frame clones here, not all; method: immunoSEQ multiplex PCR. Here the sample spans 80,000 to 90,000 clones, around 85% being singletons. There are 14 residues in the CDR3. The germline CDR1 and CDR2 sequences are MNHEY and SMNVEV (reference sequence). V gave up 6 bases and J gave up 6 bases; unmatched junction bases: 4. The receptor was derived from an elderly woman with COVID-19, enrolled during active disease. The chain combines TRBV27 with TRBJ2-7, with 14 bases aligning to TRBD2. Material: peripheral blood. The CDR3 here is CASRGLAGVGEQYF. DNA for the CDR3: TGTGCCAGCAGGGGACTAGCGGGAGTGGGCGAGCAGTACTTC.